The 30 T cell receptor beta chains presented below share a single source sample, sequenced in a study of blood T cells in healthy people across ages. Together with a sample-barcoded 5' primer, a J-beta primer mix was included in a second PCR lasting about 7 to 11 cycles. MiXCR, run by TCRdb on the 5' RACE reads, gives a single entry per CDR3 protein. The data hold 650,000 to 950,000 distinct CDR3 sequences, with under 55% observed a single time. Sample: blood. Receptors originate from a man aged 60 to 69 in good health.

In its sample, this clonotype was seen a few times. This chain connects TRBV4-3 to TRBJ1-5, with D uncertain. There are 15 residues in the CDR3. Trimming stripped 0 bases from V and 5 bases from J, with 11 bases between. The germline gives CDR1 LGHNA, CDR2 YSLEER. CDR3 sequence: CASSQDNRRDQPQHF. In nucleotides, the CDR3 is TGCGCCAGCAGCCAAGATAATCGAAGAGATCAGCCCCAGCATTTT.

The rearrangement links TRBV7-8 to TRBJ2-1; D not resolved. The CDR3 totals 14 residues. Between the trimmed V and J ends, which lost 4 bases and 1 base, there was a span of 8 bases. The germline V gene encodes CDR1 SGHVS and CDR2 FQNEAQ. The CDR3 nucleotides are TGTGCCAGCAGCTCTTACTCGTCCTACAATGAGCAGTTCTTC. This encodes CASSSYSSYNEQFF. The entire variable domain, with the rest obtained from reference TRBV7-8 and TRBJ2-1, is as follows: GAGVSQSPRYKVAKRGQDVALRCDPISGHVSLFWYQQALGQGPEFLTYFQNEAQLDKSGLPSDRFFAERPEGSVSTLKIQRTQQEDSAVYLCASSSYSSYNEQFFGPGTRLTVL.

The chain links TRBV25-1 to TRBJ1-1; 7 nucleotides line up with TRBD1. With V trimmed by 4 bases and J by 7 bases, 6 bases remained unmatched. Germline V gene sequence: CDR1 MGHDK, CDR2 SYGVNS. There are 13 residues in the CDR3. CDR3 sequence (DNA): TGTGCCAGCAGTGTTACAGGGGTTGGTGAAGCTTTCTTT. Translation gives CASSVTGVGEAFF. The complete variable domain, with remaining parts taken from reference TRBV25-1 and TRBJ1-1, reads EADIYQTPRYLVIGTGKKITLECSQTMGHDKMYWYQQDPGMELHLIHYSYGVNSTEKGDLSSESTVSRIRTEHFPLTLESARPSHTSQYLCASSVTGVGEAFFGQGTRLTVV.

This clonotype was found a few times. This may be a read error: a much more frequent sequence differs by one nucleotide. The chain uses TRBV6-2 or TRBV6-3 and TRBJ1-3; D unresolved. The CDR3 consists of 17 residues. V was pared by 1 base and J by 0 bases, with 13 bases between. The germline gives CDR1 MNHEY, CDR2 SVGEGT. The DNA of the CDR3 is TGTGCCAGCAGTTACTTCGCCACCCGCAGCTCTGGAAACACCATATATTTT. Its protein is CASSYFATRSSGNTIYF.

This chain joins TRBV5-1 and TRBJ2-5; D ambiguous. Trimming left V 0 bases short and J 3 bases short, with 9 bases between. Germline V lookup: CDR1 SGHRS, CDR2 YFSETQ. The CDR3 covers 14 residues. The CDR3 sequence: CASSLAVSEETQYF. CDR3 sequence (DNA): TGCGCCAGCAGCTTGGCCGTGTCAGAAGAGACCCAGTACTTC.

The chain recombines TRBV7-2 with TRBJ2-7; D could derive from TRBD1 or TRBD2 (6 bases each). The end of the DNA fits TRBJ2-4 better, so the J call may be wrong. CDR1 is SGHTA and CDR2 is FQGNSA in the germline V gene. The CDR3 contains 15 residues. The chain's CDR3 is CASSSEGGLENIQYF. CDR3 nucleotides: TGTGCCAGCAGCTCCGAAGGGGGGCTTGAAAACATTCAGTACTTC.

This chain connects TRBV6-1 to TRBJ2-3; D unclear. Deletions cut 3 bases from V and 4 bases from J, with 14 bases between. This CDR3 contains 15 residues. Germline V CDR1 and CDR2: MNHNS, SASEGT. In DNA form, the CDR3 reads TGTGCCAGCAGTGATGTGGCCTTTTCCGCAGATACGCAGTATTTT. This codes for CASSDVAFSADTQYF.

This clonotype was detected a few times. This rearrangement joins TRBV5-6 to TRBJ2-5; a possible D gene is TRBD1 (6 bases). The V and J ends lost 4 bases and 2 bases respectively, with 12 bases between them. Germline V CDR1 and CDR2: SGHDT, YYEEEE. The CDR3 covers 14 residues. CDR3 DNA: TGTGCCAGCAGCACTCCGGACAGACAAGAGACCCAGTACTTC. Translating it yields CASSTPDRQETQYF.

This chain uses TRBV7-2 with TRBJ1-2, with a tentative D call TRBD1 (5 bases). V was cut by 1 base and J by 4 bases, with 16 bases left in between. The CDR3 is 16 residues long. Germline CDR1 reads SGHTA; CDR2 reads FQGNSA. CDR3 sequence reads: CASSLELGVPPYGYTF. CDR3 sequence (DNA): TGTGCCAGCAGCTTAGAGTTGGGGGTCCCTCCCTATGGCTACACCTTC.

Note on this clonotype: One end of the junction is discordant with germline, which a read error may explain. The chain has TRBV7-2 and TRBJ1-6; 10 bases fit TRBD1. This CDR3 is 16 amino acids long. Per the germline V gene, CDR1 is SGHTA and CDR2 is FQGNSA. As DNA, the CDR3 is TGTGCCAGCAGCCCCATGGGGGACAGGGGTAATCCACCCCTCCACTTT. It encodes CASSPMGDRGNPPLHF. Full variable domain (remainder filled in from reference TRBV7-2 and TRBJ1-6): GAGVSQSPSNKVTEKGKDVELRCDPISGHTALYWYRQSLGQGLEFLIYFQGNSAPDKSGLPSDRFSAERTGGSVSTLTIQRTQQEDSAVYLCASSPMGDRGNPPLHFGNGTRLTVT.

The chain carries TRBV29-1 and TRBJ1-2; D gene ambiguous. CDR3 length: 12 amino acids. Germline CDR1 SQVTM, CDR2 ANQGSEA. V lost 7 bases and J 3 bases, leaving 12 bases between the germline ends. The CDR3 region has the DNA TGCAGCGCCCCGAGGGCAGACTATGGCTACACCTTC. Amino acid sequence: CSAPRADYGYTF.

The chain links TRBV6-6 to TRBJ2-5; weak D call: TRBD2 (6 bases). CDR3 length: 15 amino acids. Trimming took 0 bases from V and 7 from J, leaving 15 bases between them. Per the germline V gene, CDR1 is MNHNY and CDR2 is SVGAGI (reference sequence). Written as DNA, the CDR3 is TGTGCCAGCAGTTACTCAGGCGGGGCCGTAGTGACCCAGTACTTC. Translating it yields CASSYSGGAVVTQYF.

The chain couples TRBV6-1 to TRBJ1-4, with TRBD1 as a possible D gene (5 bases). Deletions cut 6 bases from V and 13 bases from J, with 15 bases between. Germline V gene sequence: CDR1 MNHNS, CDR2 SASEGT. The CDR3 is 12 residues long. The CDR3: CASRETATALFF. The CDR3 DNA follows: TGTGCCAGCAGAGAGACAGCGACGGCACTGTTTTTT.

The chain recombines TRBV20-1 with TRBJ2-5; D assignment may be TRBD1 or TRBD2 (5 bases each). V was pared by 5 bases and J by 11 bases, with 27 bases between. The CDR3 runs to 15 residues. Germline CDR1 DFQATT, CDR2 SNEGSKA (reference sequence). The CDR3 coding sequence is TGCAGTGCTTTCGAGGGGCCTACATTATACAATGAGCAGTACTTC. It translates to CSAFEGPTLYNEQYF.

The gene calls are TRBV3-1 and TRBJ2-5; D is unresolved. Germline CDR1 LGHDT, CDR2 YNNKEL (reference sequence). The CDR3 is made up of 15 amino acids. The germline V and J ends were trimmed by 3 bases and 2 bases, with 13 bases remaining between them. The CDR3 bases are TGTGCCAGCAGCCAGCCTCGAGGACGGCAAGAGACCCAGTACTTC. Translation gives CASSQPRGRQETQYF.

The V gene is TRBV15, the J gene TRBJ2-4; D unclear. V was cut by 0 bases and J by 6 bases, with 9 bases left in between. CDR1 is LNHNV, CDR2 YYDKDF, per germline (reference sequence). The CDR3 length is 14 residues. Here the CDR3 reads CATSRDLSRNIQYF. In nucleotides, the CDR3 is TGTGCCACCAGCAGAGACCTATCAAGAAACATTCAGTACTTC.

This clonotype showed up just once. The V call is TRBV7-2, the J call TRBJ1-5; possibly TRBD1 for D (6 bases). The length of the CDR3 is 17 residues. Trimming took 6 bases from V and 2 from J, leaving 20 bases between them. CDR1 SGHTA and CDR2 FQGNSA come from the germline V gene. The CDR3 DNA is TGTGCCAGCAGTCTAGATCAGGGGAATGACGGCAATCAGCCCCAGCATTTT. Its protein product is CASSLDQGNDGNQPQHF.

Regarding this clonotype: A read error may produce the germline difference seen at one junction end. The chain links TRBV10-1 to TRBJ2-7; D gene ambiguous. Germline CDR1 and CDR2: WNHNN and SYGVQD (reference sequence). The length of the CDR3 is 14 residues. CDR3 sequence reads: CSSSESRKPYEQYF. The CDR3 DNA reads TGCTCCAGCAGTGAGTCGAGGAAACCCTACGAGCAGTACTTC.

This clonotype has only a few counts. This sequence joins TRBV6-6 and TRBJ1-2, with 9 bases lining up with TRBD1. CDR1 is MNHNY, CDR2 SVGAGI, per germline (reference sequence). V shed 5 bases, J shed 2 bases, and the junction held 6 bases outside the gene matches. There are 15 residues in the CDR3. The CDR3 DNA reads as TGTGCCAGCAGTCTTCCGGACAGGGGAAACTATGGCTACACCTTC. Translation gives CASSLPDRGNYGYTF.

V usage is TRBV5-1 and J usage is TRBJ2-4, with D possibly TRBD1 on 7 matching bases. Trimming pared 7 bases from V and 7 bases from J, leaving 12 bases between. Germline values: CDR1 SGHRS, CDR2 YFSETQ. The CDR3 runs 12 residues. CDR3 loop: CASSTGRNIQYF. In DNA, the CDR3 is TGCGCCAGCTCGACAGGGAGGAACATTCAGTACTTC. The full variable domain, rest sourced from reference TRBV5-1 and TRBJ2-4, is KAGVTQTPRYLIKTRGQQVTLSCSPISGHRSVSWYQQTPGQGLQFLFEYFSETQRNKGNFPGRFSGRQFSNSRSEMNVSTLELGDSALYLCASSTGRNIQYFGAGTRLSVL.

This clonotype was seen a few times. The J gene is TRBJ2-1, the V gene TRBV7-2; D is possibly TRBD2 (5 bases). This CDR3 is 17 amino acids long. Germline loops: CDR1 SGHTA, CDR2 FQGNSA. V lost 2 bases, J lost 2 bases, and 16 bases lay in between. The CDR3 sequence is CASSLTLGLAAYNEQFF. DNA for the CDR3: TGTGCCAGCAGCTTAACCCTCGGGCTAGCCGCCTACAATGAGCAGTTCTTC.

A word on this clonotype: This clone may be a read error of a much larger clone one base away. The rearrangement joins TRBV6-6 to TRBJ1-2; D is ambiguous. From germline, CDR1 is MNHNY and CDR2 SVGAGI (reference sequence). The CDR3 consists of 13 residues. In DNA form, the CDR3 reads TGTGCCAGCACCGCAGAGACTAACTATAGCTACACCTTC. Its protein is CASTAETNYSYTF.

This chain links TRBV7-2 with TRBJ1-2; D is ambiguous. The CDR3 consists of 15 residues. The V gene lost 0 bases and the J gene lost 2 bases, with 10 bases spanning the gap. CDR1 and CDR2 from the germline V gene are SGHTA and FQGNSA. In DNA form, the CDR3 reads TGTGCCAGCAGCTTAGCGCCAGGACGGAACTATGGCTACACCTTC. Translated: CASSLAPGRNYGYTF.

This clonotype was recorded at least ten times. The CDR3 protein is CASSDGQGKYYEQYF. CDR3 bases: TGTGCCAGCAGTGACGGACAGGGAAAGTATTACGAGCAGTACTTC. The rearrangement uses TRBV6-2 or TRBV6-3 and TRBJ2-7, with TRBD1 identical over 8 bases. CDR1 MNHEY and CDR2 SVGEGT come from the germline V gene. This CDR3 contains 15 residues. V shed 5 bases, J shed 4 bases, and the junction held 10 bases outside the gene matches.

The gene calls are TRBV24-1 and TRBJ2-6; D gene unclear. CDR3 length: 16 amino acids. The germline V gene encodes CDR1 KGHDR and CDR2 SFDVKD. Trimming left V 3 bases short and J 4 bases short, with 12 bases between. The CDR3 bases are TGTGCCACCAGTGATCCTGGGCAGGTGGGGGCCAACGTCCTGACTTTC. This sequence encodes CATSDPGQVGANVLTF.

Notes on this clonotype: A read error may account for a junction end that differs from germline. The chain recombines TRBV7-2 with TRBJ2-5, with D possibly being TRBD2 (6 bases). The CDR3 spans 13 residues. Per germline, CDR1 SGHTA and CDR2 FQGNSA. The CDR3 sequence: CAGRAGGGETQYF. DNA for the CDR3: TGTGCCGGCAGGGCAGGTGGAGGGGAGACCCAGTACTTC.

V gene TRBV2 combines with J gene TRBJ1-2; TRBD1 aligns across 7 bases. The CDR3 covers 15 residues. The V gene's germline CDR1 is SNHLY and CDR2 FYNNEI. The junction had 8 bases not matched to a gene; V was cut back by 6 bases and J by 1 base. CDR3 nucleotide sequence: TGTGCCAGCAGGGGACAGTCAACTTTTAACTATGGCTACACCTTC. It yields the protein CASRGQSTFNYGYTF.

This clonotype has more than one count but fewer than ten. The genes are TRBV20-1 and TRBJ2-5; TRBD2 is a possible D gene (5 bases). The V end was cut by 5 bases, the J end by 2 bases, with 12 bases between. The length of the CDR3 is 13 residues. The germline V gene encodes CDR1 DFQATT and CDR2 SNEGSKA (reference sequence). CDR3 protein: CSAPKPGQETQYF. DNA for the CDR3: TGCAGTGCTCCCAAGCCGGGGCAAGAGACCCAGTACTTC.

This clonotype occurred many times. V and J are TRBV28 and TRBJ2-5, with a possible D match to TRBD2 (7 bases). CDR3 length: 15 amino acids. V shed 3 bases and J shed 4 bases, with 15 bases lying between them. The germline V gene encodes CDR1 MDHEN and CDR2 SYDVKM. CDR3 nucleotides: TGTGCCAGCAGTTTGGACGCGGGGGCCACAGAGACCCAGTACTTC. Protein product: CASSLDAGATETQYF.

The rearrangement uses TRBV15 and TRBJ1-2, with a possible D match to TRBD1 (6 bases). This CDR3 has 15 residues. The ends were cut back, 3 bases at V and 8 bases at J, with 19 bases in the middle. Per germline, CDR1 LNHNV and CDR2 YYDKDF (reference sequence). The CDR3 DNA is TGTGCCACCAGCAGTAACAGGGCGATGGAGCGCGGCTACACCTTC. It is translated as CATSSNRAMERGYTF.